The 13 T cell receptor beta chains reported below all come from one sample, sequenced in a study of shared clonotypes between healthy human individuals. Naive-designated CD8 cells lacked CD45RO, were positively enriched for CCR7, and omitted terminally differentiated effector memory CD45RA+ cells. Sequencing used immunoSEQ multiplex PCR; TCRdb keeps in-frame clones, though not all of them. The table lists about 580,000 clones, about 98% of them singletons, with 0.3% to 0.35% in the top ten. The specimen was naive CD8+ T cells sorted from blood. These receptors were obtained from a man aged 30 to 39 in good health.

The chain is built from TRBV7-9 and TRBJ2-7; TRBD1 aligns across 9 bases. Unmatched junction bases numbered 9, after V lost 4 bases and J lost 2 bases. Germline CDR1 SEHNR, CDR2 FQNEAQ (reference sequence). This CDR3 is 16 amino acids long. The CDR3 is CASSSHLWDRAYEQYF. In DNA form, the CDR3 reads TGTGCCAGCAGCTCTCACCTTTGGGACAGGGCCTACGAGCAGTACTTC. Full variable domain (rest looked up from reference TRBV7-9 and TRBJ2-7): DTGVSQNPRHKITKRGQNVTFRCDPISEHNRLYWYRQTLGQGPEFLTYFQNEAQLEKSRLLSDRFSAERPKGSFSTLEIQRTEQGDSAMYLCASSSHLWDRAYEQYFGPGTRLTVT.

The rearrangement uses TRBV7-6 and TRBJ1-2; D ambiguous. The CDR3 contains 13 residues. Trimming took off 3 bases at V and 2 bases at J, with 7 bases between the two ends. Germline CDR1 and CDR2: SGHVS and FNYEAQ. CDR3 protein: CASSFDGNYGYTF. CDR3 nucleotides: TGTGCCAGCAGCTTCGACGGAAACTATGGCTACACCTTC.

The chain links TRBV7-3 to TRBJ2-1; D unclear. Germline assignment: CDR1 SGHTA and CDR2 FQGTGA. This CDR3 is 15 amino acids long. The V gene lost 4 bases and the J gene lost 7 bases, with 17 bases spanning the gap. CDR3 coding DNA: TGTGCCAGCAGCTCTGGACGGGCGCCGGTTAATGAGCAGTTCTTC. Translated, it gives CASSSGRAPVNEQFF. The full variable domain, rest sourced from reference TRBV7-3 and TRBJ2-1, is GAGVSQTPSNKVTEKGKYVELRCDPISGHTALYWYRQSLGQGPEFLIYFQGTGAADDSGLPNDRFFAVRPEGSVSTLKIQRTERGDSAVYLCASSSGRAPVNEQFFGPGTRLTVL.

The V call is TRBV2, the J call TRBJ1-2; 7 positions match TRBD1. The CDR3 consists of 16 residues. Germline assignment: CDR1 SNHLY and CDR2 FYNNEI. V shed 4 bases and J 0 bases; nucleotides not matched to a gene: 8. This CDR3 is CASSATPGTANYGYTF. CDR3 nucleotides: TGTGCCAGCAGTGCAACGCCAGGGACAGCTAACTATGGCTACACCTTC.

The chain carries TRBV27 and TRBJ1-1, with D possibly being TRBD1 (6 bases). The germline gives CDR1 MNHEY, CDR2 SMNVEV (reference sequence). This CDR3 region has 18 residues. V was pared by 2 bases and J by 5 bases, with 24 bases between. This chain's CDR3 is CASSLSFGRRGRGTEAFF. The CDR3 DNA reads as TGTGCCAGCAGTTTAAGTTTCGGGAGGAGGGGAAGGGGGACTGAAGCTTTCTTT.

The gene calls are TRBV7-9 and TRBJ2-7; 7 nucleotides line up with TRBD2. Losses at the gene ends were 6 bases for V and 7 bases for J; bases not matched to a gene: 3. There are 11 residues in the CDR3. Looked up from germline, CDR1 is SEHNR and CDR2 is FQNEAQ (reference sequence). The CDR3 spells CASSTAGEQYF. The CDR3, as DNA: TGTGCCAGCAGTACAGCGGGAGAGCAGTACTTC.

CDR3 protein: CASTPLEEGQGETQYF. CDR3 bases: TGTGCCAGCACCCCTCTTGAGGAGGGCCAAGGCGAGACCCAGTACTTC. The chain links TRBV7-8 to TRBJ2-5; possibly TRBD2 for D (6 bases). Germline V lookup: CDR1 SGHVS, CDR2 FQNEAQ. The CDR3 spans 16 residues. Trimming took off 7 bases at V and 5 bases at J, with 23 bases between the two ends.

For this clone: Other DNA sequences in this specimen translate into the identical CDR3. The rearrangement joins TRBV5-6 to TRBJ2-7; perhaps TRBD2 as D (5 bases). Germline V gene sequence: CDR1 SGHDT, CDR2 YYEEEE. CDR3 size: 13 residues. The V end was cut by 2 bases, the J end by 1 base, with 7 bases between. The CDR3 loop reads CASSFRGSYEQYF. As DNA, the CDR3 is TGTGCCAGCAGCTTCCGGGGTTCCTACGAGCAGTACTTC. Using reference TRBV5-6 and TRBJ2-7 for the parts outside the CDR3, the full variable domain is DAGVTQSPTHLIKTRGQQVTLRCSPKSGHDTVSWYQQALGQGPQFIFQYYEEEERQRGNFPDRFSGHQFPNYSSELNVNALLLGDSALYLCASSFRGSYEQYFGPGTRLTVT.

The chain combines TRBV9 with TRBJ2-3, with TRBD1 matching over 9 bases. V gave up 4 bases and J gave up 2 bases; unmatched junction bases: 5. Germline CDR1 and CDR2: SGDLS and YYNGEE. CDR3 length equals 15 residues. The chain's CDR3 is CASSPGQGSTDTQYF. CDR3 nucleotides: TGTGCCAGCAGCCCGGGACAGGGCTCCACAGATACGCAGTATTTT.

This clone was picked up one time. CDR3 coding DNA: TGTGCCAGCAGTTACTCGAGACAGGCCGCCTACGAGCAGTACTTC. Encoded protein: CASSYSRQAAYEQYF. The rearrangement links TRBV6-5 to TRBJ2-7, with D possibly matching TRBD1 (6 bases). Between the trimmed V and J ends, which lost 0 bases and 2 bases, there was a span of 11 bases. This CDR3 spans 15 amino acids. CDR1 MNHEY and CDR2 SVGAGI come from the germline V gene.

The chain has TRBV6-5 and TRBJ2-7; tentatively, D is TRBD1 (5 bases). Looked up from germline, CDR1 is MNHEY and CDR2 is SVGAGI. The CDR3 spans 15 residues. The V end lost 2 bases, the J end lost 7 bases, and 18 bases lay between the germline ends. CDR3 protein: CASSYQDLGAGEQYF. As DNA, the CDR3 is TGTGCCAGCAGTTACCAAGACCTAGGGGCTGGAGAGCAGTACTTC.

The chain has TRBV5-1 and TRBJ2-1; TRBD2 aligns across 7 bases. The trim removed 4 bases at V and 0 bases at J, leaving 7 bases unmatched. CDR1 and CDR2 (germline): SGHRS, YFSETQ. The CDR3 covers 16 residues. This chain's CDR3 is CASSPPAGSSYNEQFF. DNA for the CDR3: TGCGCCAGCAGCCCTCCAGCGGGGAGCTCCTACAATGAGCAGTTCTTC.

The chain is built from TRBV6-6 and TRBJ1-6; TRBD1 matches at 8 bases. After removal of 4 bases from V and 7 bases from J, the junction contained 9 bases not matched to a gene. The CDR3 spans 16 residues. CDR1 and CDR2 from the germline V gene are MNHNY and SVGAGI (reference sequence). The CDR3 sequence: CASSFLPGQENSPLHF. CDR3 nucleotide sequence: TGTGCCAGCAGTTTTTTACCGGGACAGGAGAATTCACCCCTCCACTTT.